A single TCR beta chain is shown here with its context. This table comes from immunoSEQ multiplex PCR, and its TCRdb copy is limited to in-frame clones, with some not included. The sample holds 75,000 to 90,000 clones; 75% to 90% are singletons and the top ten take around 0.78%. These data are taken from a study of memory CD4+ T cells and cytomegalovirus serostatus. The sort gate was single viable CD3+CD4+CD8-CD45RO+ cells for memory CD4+ T cells. The V gene's germline CDR1 is SGHRS and CDR2 YFSETQ. Trimming removed 0 bases from V and 2 bases from J, with 11 bases in between. The CDR3 spans 16 residues.

The sequence came from an adult in good health and CMV-seronegative. This chain connects TRBV5-1 to TRBJ2-2; D is possibly TRBD1 (6 bases). Specimen: memory CD4+ T cells from blood. CDR3 in DNA: TGCGCCAGCAGCTTGGACAGGGCCGGCAACACCGGGGAGCTGTTTTTT. Translated, it gives CASSLDRAGNTGELFF.